This T cell receptor (beta chain) stems from a study of CXCR3-negative and CXCR3-positive naive CD8 T cells. General study points: CXCR3-positive naive cells carried more hydrophobic TRB CDR3s than CXCR3-negative ones.

CDR1 is SEHNR and CDR2 is FQNEAQ in the germline V gene (reference sequence). This CDR3 contains 13 residues. As to this clonotype: Its antigen is currently unknown.

cDNA libraries for TRB were generated by 5' RACE incorporating UMI labels. TCRdb reprocessed the 5' RACE reads and stores each CDR3 protein as one record, lacking DNA. The record lists about 130,000 distinct CDR3 sequences, of which the ten most abundant hold about 0.54%. The sequenced sample consisted of naive CXCR3+ CD8+ T cells from blood. Sample subset: CD45RO-CCR7+CD27+CD95- naive CD8+ T cells expressing CXCR3 (TNR3+). The V gene is TRBV7-9, the J gene TRBJ1-1; with no DNA, the TCRdb D assignment of TRBD1 cannot be verified. The TCR originated in a human donor in good health. Some clones in this sample may be carry-over from other donors' samples. The CDR3 is CACNRGSFTEAFF.